This TCR beta chain comes out of a study of circulating and synovial CD4+ cells in juvenile arthritis. Trimming pared 7 bases from V and 2 bases from J, leaving 9 bases between. This CDR3 is 12 amino acids long. Germline loops: CDR1 SEHNR, CDR2 FQNEAQ (reference sequence). Libraries were prepared by immunoSEQ multiplex PCR; TCRdb keeps only in-frame clonotypes and omits some of them. The table includes around 35,000 clones, 95% to 96% detected once. The receptor was isolated from a human donor with juvenile idiopathic arthritis. This chain connects TRBV7-9 to TRBJ2-7; D is perhaps TRBD1 (5 bases). The sequencing input was CD4+ T cells from blood. The CDR3 region has the DNA TGTGCCAGCACCGAGGACACCTACGAGCAGTACTTC. Encoded protein: CASTEDTYEQYF.